What follows are 13 T cell receptor beta chains derived from one specimen sequenced in a study of shared clonotypes between healthy human individuals. Libraries were prepared by immunoSEQ multiplex PCR; TCRdb keeps only in-frame clonotypes and omits some of them. In the table there are over a million clones, over 95% of which are singletons. Material for sequencing was naive CD4+ T cells sorted from blood. Subset noted: CD45RA+ positively selected. Every receptor here comes from a man aged 25 to 40 in good health.

This chain connects TRBV2 to TRBJ1-1; D not certain. V dropped 6 bases and J dropped 2 bases, with 10 bases sitting between them. The CDR3 spans 13 residues. The germline CDR1 and CDR2 sequences are SNHLY and FYNNEI. Written as DNA, the CDR3 is TGTGCCAGCAGGGGTGGGGTTAACACTGAAGCTTTCTTT. Protein: CASRGGVNTEAFF. The variable domain in full, with the rest retrieved from reference TRBV2 and TRBJ1-1, is EPEVTQTPSHQVTQMGQEVILRCVPISNHLYFYWYRQILGQKVEFLVSFYNNEISEKSEIFDDQFSVERPDGSNFTLKIRSTKLEDSAMYFCASRGGVNTEAFFGQGTRLTVV.

The V call is TRBV6-6, the J call TRBJ2-1; 11 bases fit TRBD2. The CDR3 consists of 15 residues. CDR1 and CDR2 (germline): MNHNY, SVGAGI (reference sequence). V lost 6 bases to trimming and J lost 6 bases; unmatched junction nucleotides: 7. CDR3 nucleotide sequence: TGTGCCAGCAGCATTAGCGGGAGGGCCCGCAATGAGCAGTTCTTC. Translation gives CASSISGRARNEQFF.

In DNA, the CDR3 is TGTGCCAGCAGCCAAAAGCGGGGGGGGGACAATCAGCCCCAGCATTTT. It specifies CASSQKRGGDNQPQHF. The chain recombines TRBV5-8 with TRBJ1-5, with D perhaps TRBD1 (5 bases). The CDR3 is 16 amino acids. The V end lost 4 bases, the J end lost 3 bases, and 17 bases lay between the germline ends. Germline CDR1 SGHTS, CDR2 YDEGEE.

Here the CDR3 DNA reads TGTGCCAGCTCGACCGGGACGGTCTCCTACGAGCAGTACTTC. Protein: CASSTGTVSYEQYF. The V call is TRBV18, the J call TRBJ2-7; the D gene could be TRBD1 or TRBD2 (5 bases each). This CDR3 has 14 amino acids. In germline, CDR1 is KGHSH, CDR2 LQKENI. Trimming pared 6 bases from V and 0 bases from J, leaving 12 bases between.

The chain employs TRBV9 and TRBJ1-2; 10 positions match TRBD1. This CDR3 comprises 14 residues. Germline CDR1 and CDR2: SGDLS and YYNGEE. The trim removed 0 bases at V and 7 bases at J, leaving 3 bases unmatched. CDR3 nucleotides: TGTGCCAGCAGCGTAGAGACAGGGGGCGCTGGCTACACCTTC. This codes for CASSVETGGAGYTF.

The chain recombines TRBV5-1 with TRBJ2-3; D is perhaps TRBD2 (5 bases). Trimming took off 3 bases at V and 1 base at J, with 12 bases between the two ends. The CDR3 is made up of 15 amino acids. CDR1 is SGHRS and CDR2 is YFSETQ in the germline V gene. For the CDR3, the DNA is TGCGCCAGCAGCTGGGCGGGTGAGCGCACAGATACGCAGTATTTT. Its translation is CASSWAGERTDTQYF.

This sequence joins TRBV6-6 and TRBJ1-5, with TRBD1 identical over 9 bases. Germline V gene lookup returns CDR1 MNHNY and CDR2 SVGAGI (reference sequence). This CDR3 is built from 14 residues. V shed 5 bases, J shed 7 bases, and the junction held 6 bases outside the gene matches. The CDR3 region has the DNA TGTGCCAGCAGTGACCGACAGGGGGTACAGCCCCAGCATTTT. Protein product: CASSDRQGVQPQHF.

This chain connects TRBV5-1 to TRBJ2-1; D gene ambiguous. There are 14 residues in the CDR3. Per germline, CDR1 SGHRS and CDR2 YFSETQ. V shed 5 bases and J shed 7 bases, with 16 bases lying between them. CDR3 nucleotides: TGCGCCAGCAGTTTTAACCCCTCTCCTAATGAGCAGTTCTTC. The encoded protein is CASSFNPSPNEQFF.

The CDR3 DNA reads TGCGCCAGCAGCTTCGAACAGGGGGCGTCCGGGGCCAACGTCCTGACTTTC. It encodes CASSFEQGASGANVLTF. The V gene is TRBV5-1, the J gene TRBJ2-6; TRBD1 matches 9 bases. V shed 2 bases and J 4 bases; nucleotides not matched to a gene: 7. CDR3 length: 17 amino acids. CDR1 is SGHRS, CDR2 YFSETQ, per germline.

The gene calls are TRBV9 and TRBJ1-4; D call uncertain. This CDR3 has 13 residues. Trimming shortened V by 3 bases and J by 8 bases, and 11 bases separated the two germline ends. CDR1 is SGDLS and CDR2 is YYNGEE in the germline V gene. This CDR3 reads CASSARPGEKLFF. CDR3 bases: TGTGCCAGCAGCGCGCGGCCGGGAGAAAAACTGTTTTTT.

The V and J genes are TRBV6-5 and TRBJ1-3; the D is unclear. Germline V gene data show CDR1 as MNHEY and CDR2 as SVGAGI. CDR3 size: 15 residues. Trimming took off 6 bases at V and 0 bases at J, with 12 bases between the two ends. The CDR3 spells CASRRDRDSGNTIYF. In nucleotides, the CDR3 is TGTGCCAGCAGGCGCGACCGGGACTCTGGAAACACCATATATTTT.

The J gene is TRBJ2-7, the V gene TRBV5-5, with TRBD1 as a possible D gene (6 bases). Germline-derived CDR1 and CDR2 are SGHKS and YYEKEE (reference sequence). The CDR3 runs 14 residues. V was cut by 4 bases and J by 1 base, with 12 bases left in between. The DNA for the CDR3 is TGTGCCAGCAGCGCACAGGGATCATCCTACGAGCAGTACTTC. Its protein is CASSAQGSSYEQYF.

This sequence joins TRBV5-5 and TRBJ2-7, with 11 positions matching TRBD2. The germline V gene has CDR1 SGHKS and CDR2 YYEKEE (reference sequence). The CDR3 sequence is 16 residues long. The ends lost 4 bases at V and 2 bases at J; junction bases unmatched: 8. CDR3 protein: CASSIRLAGSTYEQYF. The CDR3 DNA is TGTGCCAGCAGCATAAGACTAGCGGGATCAACCTACGAGCAGTACTTC.